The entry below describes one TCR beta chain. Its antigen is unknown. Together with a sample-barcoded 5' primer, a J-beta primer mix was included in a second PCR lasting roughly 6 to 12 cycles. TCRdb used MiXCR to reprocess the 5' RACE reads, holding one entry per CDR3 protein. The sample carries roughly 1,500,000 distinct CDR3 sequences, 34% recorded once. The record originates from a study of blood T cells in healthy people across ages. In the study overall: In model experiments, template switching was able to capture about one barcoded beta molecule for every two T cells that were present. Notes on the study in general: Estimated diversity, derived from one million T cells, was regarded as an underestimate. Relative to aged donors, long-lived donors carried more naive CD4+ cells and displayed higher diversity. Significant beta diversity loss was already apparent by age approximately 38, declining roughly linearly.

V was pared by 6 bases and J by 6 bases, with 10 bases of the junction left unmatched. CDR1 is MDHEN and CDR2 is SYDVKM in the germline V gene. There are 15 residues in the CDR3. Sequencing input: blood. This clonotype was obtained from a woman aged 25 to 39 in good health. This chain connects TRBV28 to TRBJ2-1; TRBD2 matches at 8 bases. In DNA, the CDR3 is TGTGCCAGCAGAATAAGCGGGAGAGAAGGCAATGAGCAGTTCTTC. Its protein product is CASRISGREGNEQFF.